Sequencing of this T cell receptor beta chain was carried out in a study of tumor-infiltrating lymphocytes in primary liver carcinoma. Total RNA amounting to 500 ng was the source from which TCR beta cDNA was made with a constant-region primer. Modified slightly, ARM-PCR produced TCR beta libraries over three nested multiplex PCR rounds. Running around 10 cycles apiece, the first two PCR rounds relied on TRBV1-TRBV30 forward primers together with a C-beta reverse primer. TCRdb analysed the multiplex PCR reads with MiXCR anew, one entry per CDR3 protein. The data show fewer than 75,000 distinct CDR3 sequences, around 69% seen once. Germline V gene lookup returns CDR1 SGDLS and CDR2 YYNGEE. This CDR3 has 18 amino acids. Trimming took 4 bases from V and 1 from J; bases not matched to a gene: 11. Investigators took RNA and DNA out together from roughly 21-30 mg of unsorted bulk tissue. Every patient had chronic HBV infection and was treatment-naive.

This chain uses TRBV9 with TRBJ2-2; TRBD1 matches at 9 bases. This receptor was taken from a man in his forties with primary liver carcinoma and hepatitis B virus infection. Sequencing input: liver tumor tissue from sampling region 4. Subset indicated: tumor region T4, right-lateral pole. The CDR3 coding sequence is TGTGCCAGCAGCCCCTGGGACAGGGCCGATCAGAACACCGGGGAGCTGTTTTTT. Amino acid sequence: CASSPWDRADQNTGELFF. The full variable domain, its missing parts supplied by reference TRBV9 and TRBJ2-2, is DSGVTQTPKHLITATGQRVTLRCSPRSGDLSVYWYQQSLDQGLQFLIQYYNGEERAKGNILERFSAQQFPDLHSELNLSSLELGDSALYFCASSPWDRADQNTGELFFGEGSRLTVL.